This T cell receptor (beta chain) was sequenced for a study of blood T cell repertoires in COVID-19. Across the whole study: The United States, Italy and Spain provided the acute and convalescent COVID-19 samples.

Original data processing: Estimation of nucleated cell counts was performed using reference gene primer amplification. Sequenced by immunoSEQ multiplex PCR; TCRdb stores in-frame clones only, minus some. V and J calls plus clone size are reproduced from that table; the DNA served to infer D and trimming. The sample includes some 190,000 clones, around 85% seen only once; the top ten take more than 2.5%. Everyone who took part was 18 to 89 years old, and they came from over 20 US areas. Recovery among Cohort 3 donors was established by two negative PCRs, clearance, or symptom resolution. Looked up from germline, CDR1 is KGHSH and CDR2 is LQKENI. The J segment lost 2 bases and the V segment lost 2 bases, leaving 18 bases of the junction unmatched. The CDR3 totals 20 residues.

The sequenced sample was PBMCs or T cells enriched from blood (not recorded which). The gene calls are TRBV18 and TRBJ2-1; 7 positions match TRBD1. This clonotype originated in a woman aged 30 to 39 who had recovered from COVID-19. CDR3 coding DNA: TGTGCCAGCTCACCAAAACGTGGGACAGTCGATACCTCCACCTACAATGAGCAGTTCTTC. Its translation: CASSPKRGTVDTSTYNEQFF.